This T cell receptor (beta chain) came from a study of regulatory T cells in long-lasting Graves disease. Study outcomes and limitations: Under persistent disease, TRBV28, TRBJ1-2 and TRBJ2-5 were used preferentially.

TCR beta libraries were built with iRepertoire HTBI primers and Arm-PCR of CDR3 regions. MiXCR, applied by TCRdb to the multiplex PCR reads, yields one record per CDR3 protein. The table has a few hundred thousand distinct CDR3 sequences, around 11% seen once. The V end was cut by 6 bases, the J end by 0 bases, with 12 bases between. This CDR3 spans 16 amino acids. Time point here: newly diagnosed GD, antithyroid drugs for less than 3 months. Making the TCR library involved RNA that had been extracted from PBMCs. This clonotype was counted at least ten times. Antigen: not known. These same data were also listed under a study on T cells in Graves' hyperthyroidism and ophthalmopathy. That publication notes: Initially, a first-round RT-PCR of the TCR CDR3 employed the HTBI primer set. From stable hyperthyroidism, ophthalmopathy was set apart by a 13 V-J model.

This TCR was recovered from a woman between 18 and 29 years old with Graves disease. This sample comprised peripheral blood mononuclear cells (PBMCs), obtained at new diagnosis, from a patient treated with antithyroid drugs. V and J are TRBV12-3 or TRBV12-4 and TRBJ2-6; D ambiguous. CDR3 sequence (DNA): TGTGCCAGCAGCCTTCTAGGGATCTCTGGGGCCAACGTCCTGACTTTC. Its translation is CASSLLGISGANVLTF.